This T cell receptor (beta chain) derives from a study of molecular identifiers for immune sequencing clone quantification. Whole-study context: Replicate experiments took RNA from about 21,000 or 97,000 naive CD8 cells, divided it five ways and sequenced four.

Sorting was used to obtain naive CD8 T cells (CD8+CD4-CCR7+CD45RA+). The CDR3 has 15 amino acids. The V gene lost 3 bases and the J gene lost 6 bases, with 16 bases spanning the gap. Libraries of bulk TCR were made by previously described methods (with listed TCR primers). TCRdb re-called the PCR reads with MiXCR, one entry per CDR3 protein. The repertoire has a few hundred thousand distinct CDR3 sequences, 20% to 25% of them found once; the top ten carry under 0.85%. The study's findings and limits: Spiked Jurkat TCR RNA equivalent to one cell reportedly surfaced among over 850,000 naive cells.

This clonotype was seen a handful of times. Its matching antigen is unknown. Material for sequencing was naive CD8+ T cells from blood, with Jurkat cell RNA spiked in. The subset: FACS-sorted CD8+CD4-CCR7+CD45RA+ naive T cells. The genes are TRBV12-3 or TRBV12-4 and TRBJ2-3, with D tentatively TRBD1 (6 bases). The origin of this receptor is a human donor in good health. Some libraries in this study had Jurkat cell RNA spiked in. CDR3 loop: CASSFTQGAGDTQYF. In DNA form, the CDR3 reads TGTGCCAGCAGTTTTACACAGGGTGCAGGGGATACGCAGTATTTT.